The clone carrying this TCR beta chain has ten or more counts. Unique molecular identifiers were incorporated during preparation of the TCRbeta library. In TCRdb, the PCR reads were re-called with MiXCR into one record per CDR3 protein. The sample shows over 400,000 distinct CDR3 sequences, approximately 12% of them seen only once. Trimming shortened V by 0 bases and J by 2 bases, and 6 bases separated the two germline ends. This CDR3 contains 14 residues. Germline lookup yields CDR1 MRHNA and CDR2 SNTAGT. The sample originates from a study of T-cell reconstitution after alpha-beta-depleted transplantation in children.

This receptor was obtained from a human donor who donated a stem cell graft to a child with combined immunodeficiency. The source material was PBMCs from the stem cell graft donor, sampled from the stem cell graft. V usage is TRBV6-4 and J usage is TRBJ2-3; D gene ambiguous. CDR3 loop: CASSDSGFTDTQYF. In nucleotides, the CDR3 is TGTGCCAGCAGTGACTCGGGGTTCACAGATACGCAGTATTTT.